This TCR beta chain was sequenced in a study of T cell responses to AZD1222 COVID-19 vaccine. Notes on the study in general: Baseline antibody screening turned up just a handful of seropositive AZD1222 recipients. Sampling captured repertoires only after the peak T cell response.

Per germline, CDR1 SQVTM and CDR2 ANQGSEA. Trimming cost V 5 bases and J 5 bases, with 18 bases left between them. This CDR3 has 14 residues. As for this clone: Its antigen remains unidentified.

Repertoires were generated with immunoSEQ multiplex PCR, while TCRdb's copy carries only in-frame clones and drops some. The table has some 120,000 clones, around 89% seen once. The sequenced sample was peripheral blood, obtained on day 0 of MenACWY control vaccination. This TCR derives from an adult in good health. The chain joins TRBV29-1 to TRBJ1-1, with D perhaps matching TRBD1 (5 bases). The CDR3 DNA reads TGCAGCGTTCCTGGGGGAGGGGATGGTACTGAAGCTTTCTTT. Protein product: CSVPGGGDGTEAFF.